A selection of T cell receptor beta chains follows, all from one sample in a study of T cells in tumors and immune-related adverse events. Only in-frame clones appear in the TCRdb table, and some are missing; sequencing was by immunoSEQ multiplex PCR. The sample has 20,000 to 25,000 clones, about 90% seen once. The material sequenced was lymph node tissue, taken from a patient treated with anti-PD-1 therapy. These receptor sequences come from a female donor with metastatic renal cell carcinoma. Each CDR3 is given with its conserved first and last residue. D genes are given only for firm matches. Some rows have no size entry. The others give once, few or many, or a class for an expanded clone.

d_call	v_call	clone_size	j_call	cdr3_aa	cdr3_nt
-	TRBV5-1	once	TRBJ2-3	CASSLEWGDTQYF	TGCGCCAGCAGCTTGGAGTGGGGGGATACGCAGTATTTT
-	TRBV7-9	-	TRBJ1-2	CASSHGVGGTNYGYTF	TGTGCCAGCAGCCACGGGGTAGGGGGAACAAACTATGGCTACACCTTC
TRBD1	TRBV5-4	-	TRBJ1-2	CASSPTGPYGYTF	TGTGCCAGCAGCCCGACAGGGCCCTATGGCTACACCTTC
-	TRBV12-5	-	TRBJ2-3	CASGAGTASTDTQYF	TGTGCTAGTGGGGCCGGCACAGCTAGCACAGATACGCAGTATTTT
-	TRBV19	-	TRBJ2-7	CASSAQSGSLYEQYF	TGTGCCAGTAGCGCCCAATCGGGCTCATTGTACGAGCAGTACTTC
-	TRBV20-1	-	TRBJ1-1	CSGRAGTEAFF	TGCAGTGGTCGGGCTGGGACTGAAGCTTTCTTT
TRBD2	TRBV10-1	once	TRBJ2-3	CASSDSTSGSLRDTQYF	TGCGCCAGCAGTGATTCGACTAGCGGGAGTTTACGGGATACGCAGTATTTT
TRBD2	TRBV5-1	-	TRBJ2-5	CASSLFGAGGLETQYF	TGCGCCAGCAGCTTGTTCGGGGCGGGGGGGCTGGAGACCCAGTACTTC
TRBD1	TRBV7-9	-	TRBJ1-2	CASSRTLGTGGGYTF	TGTGCCAGCAGCCGGACCCTGGGGACAGGGGGTGGCTACACCTTC
-	TRBV19	-	TRBJ2-1	CASSITLVDEQFF	TGTGCCAGTAGTATAACCCTAGTGGATGAGCAGTTCTTC
TRBD2	TRBV5-1	-	TRBJ2-1	CASSLKLADNEQFF	TGCGCCAGCAGCTTAAAACTAGCGGACAATGAGCAGTTCTTC
-	TRBV2	once	TRBJ2-7	CASTQWKGASYEQYF	TGTGCCAGCACTCAATGGAAGGGAGCAAGTTACGAGCAGTACTTC
TRBD2	TRBV7-9	once	TRBJ2-1	CASSLGSSGRKYNEQFF	TGTGCCAGCAGCTTAGGATCTAGCGGGAGAAAGTACAATGAGCAGTTCTTC
-	TRBV7-9	-	TRBJ1-1	CASRGANTEAFF	TGTGCCAGCAGGGGCGCGAACACTGAAGCTTTCTTT
TRBD1	TRBV2	-	TRBJ1-5	CASSWTGKDQPQHF	TGTGCCAGCAGTTGGACAGGGAAAGATCAGCCCCAGCATTTT
-	TRBV20-1	-	TRBJ1-2	CSATDIHGYTF	TGCAGTGCCACGGACATCCATGGCTACACCTTC